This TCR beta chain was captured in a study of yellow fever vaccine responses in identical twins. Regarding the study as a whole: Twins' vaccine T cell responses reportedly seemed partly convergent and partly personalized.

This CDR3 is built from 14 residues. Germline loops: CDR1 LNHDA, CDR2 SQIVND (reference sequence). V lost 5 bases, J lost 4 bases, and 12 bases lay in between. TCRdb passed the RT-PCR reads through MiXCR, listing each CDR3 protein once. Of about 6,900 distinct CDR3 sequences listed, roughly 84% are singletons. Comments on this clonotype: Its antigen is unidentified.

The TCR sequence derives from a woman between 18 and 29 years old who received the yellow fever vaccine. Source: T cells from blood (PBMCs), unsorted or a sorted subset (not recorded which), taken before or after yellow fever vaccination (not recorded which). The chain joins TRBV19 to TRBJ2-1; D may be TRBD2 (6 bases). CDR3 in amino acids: CASSPGEEYNEQFF. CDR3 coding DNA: TGTGCCAGTAGTCCGGGGGAAGAGTACAATGAGCAGTTCTTC.